This T cell receptor beta chain was documented in a study of neoadjuvant anti-PD-1 for oral cavity cancer. Only in-frame clones appear in the TCRdb table, and some are missing; sequencing was by immunoSEQ multiplex PCR. Of 15,000 to 20,000 clones listed, approximately 70% are singletons. Germline V gene sequence: CDR1 LNHDA, CDR2 SQIVND (reference sequence). V dropped 9 bases and J dropped 10 bases, with 12 bases sitting between them. This CDR3 has 10 amino acids. The chain has TRBV19 and TRBJ1-2; tentatively, D is TRBD1 (5 bases). This TCR came from a person between 40 and 79 years old with oral cavity squamous cell carcinoma. The input for sequencing was PBMCs, taken before nivolumab (anti-PD-1) treatment. The CDR3 loop is CASSQGSYTF. The CDR3 coding sequence is TGTGCCAGCTCCCAGGGATCCTACACCTTC.